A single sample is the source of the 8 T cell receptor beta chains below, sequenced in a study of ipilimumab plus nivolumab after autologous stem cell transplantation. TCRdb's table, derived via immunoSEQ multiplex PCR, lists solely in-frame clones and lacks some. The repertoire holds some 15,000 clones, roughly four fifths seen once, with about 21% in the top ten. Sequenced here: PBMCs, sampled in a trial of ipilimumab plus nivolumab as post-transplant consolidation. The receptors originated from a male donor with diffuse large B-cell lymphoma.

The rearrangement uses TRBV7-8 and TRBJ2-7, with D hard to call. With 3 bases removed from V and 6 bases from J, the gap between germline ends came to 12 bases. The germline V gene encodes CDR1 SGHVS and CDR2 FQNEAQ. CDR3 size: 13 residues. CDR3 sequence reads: CASSFGGPGEQYF. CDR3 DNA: TGTGCCAGCAGCTTCGGTGGGCCGGGCGAGCAGTACTTC.

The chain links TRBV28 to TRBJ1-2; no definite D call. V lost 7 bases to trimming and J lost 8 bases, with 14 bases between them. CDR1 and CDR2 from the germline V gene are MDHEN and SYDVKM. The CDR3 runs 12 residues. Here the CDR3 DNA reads TGTGCCAGCAATATAATTATGGGAGGCTACACCTTC. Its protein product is CASNIIMGGYTF.

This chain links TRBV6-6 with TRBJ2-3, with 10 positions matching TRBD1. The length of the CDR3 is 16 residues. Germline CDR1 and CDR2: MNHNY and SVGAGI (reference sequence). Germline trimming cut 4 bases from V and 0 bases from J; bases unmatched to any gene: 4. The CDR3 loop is CASSSTDRGSTDTQYF. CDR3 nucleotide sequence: TGTGCCAGCAGTTCCACGGACAGGGGGAGCACAGATACGCAGTATTTT.

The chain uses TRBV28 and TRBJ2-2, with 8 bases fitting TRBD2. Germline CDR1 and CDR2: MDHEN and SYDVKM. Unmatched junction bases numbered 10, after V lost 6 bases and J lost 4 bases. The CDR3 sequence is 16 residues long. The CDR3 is CASSPGGALGTGELFF. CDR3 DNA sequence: TGTGCCAGCAGCCCCGGGGGGGCGTTGGGCACCGGGGAGCTGTTTTTT.

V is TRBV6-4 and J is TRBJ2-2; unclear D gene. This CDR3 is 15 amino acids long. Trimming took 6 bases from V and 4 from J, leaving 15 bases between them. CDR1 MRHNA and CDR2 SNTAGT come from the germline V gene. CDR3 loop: CASSQSRWGTGELFF. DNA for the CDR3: TGTGCCAGCAGCCAATCAAGGTGGGGCACCGGGGAGCTGTTTTTT.

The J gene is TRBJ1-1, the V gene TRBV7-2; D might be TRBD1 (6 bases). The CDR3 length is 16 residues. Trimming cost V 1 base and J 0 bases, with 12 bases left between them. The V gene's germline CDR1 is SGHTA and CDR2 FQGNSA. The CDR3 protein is CASSLGRGAMNTEAFF. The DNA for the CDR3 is TGTGCCAGCAGCTTAGGGAGGGGGGCTATGAACACTGAAGCTTTCTTT.

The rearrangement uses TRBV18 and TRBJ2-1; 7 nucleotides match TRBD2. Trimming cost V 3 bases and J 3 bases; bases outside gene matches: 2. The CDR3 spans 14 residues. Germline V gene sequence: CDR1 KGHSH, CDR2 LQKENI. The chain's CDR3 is CASSPTSVYNEQFF. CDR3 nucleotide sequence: TGTGCCAGCTCACCTACTAGCGTCTACAATGAGCAGTTCTTC.

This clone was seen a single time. CDR3 amino acids: CASSQDWGRHYEQYF. The CDR3 DNA reads as TGTGCCAGCAGCCAAGATTGGGGACGACACTACGAGCAGTACTTC. The chain combines TRBV14 with TRBJ2-7, with D perhaps being TRBD1 or TRBD2 (5 bases each). Between the trimmed V and J ends, which lost 0 bases and 3 bases, there was a span of 12 bases. Germline CDR1 is SGHDN and CDR2 is FVKESK. This CDR3 has 15 residues.